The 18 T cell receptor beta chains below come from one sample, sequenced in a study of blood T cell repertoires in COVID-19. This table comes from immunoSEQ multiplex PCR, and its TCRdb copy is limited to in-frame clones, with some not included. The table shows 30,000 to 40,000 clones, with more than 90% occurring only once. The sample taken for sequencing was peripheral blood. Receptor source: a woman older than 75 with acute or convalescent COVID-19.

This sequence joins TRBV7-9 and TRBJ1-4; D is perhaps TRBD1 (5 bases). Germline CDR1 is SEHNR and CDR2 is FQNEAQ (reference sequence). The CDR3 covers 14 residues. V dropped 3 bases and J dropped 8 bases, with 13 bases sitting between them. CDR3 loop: CASSFAGSAEKLFF. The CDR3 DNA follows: TGTGCCAGCAGCTTCGCAGGGTCGGCGGAAAAACTGTTTTTT.

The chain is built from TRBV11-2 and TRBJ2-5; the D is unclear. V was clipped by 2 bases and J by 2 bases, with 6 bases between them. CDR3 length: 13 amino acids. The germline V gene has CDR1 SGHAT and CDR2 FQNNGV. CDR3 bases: TGTGCCAGCAGCTTATGGAGACAAGAGACCCAGTACTTC. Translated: CASSLWRQETQYF.

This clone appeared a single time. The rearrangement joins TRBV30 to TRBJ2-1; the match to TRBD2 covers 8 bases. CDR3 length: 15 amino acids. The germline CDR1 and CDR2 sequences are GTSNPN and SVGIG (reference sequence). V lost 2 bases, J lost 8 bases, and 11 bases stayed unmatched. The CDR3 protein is CAWSSPGTSRYEQFF. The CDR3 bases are TGTGCCTGGAGTTCCCCCGGGACTAGTCGGTATGAGCAGTTCTTC.

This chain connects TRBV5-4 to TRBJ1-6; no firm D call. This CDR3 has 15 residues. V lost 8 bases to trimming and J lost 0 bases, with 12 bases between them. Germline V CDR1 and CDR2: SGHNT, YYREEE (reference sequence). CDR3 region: CASHRESSYNSPLHF. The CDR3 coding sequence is TGTGCCAGTCATCGGGAGAGCTCCTATAATTCACCCCTCCACTTT.

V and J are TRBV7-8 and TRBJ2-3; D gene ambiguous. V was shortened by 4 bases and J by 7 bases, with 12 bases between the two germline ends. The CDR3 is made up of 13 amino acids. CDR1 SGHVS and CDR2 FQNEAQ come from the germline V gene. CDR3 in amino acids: CASSSDSRNTQYF. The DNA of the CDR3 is TGTGCCAGCAGCTCCGACTCCCGGAATACGCAGTATTTT.

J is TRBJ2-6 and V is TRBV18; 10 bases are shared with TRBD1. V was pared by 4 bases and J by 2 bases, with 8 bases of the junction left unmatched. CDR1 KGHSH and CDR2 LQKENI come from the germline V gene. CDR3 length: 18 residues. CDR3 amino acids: CASSRRTGGRTGANVLTF. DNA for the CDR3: TGTGCCAGCTCACGGCGGACAGGGGGGCGGACTGGGGCCAACGTCCTGACTTTC. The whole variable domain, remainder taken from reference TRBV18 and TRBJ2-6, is NAGVMQNPRHLVRRRGQEARLRCSPMKGHSHVYWYRQLPEEGLKFMVYLQKENIIDESGMPKERFSAEFPKEGPSILRIQQVVRGDSAAYFCASSRRTGGRTGANVLTFGAGSRLTVL.

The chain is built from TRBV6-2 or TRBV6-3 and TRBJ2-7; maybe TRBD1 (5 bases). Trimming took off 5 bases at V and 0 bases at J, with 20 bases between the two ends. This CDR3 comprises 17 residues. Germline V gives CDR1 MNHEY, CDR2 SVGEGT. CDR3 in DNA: TGTGCCAGCAGTCCGCACCCAGCAGGGCTGAGCTCCTACGAGCAGTACTTC. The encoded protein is CASSPHPAGLSSYEQYF.

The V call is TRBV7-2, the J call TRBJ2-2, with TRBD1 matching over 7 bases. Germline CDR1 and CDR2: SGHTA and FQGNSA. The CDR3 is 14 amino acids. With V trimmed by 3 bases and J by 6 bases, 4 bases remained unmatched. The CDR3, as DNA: TGTGCCAGCAGCTTCACAGGGGCGTCCGGGGAGCTGTTTTTT. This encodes CASSFTGASGELFF. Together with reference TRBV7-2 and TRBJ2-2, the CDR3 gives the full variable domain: GAGVSQSPSNKVTEKGKDVELRCDPISGHTALYWYRQSLGQGLEFLIYFQGNSAPDKSGLPSDRFSAERTGGSVSTLTIQRTQQEDSAVYLCASSFTGASGELFFGEGSRLTVL.

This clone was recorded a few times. The CDR3 DNA reads TGTGCCATCAGTGAGTCGATGGTGAGGGTAGTAGGCTACACCTTC. Amino acid sequence: CAISESMVRVVGYTF. The chain joins TRBV10-3 to TRBJ1-2; no clear D gene. Germline CDR1 reads ENHRY; CDR2 reads SYGVKD. Deletions cut 0 bases from V and 8 bases from J, with 16 bases between. CDR3 size: 15 residues.

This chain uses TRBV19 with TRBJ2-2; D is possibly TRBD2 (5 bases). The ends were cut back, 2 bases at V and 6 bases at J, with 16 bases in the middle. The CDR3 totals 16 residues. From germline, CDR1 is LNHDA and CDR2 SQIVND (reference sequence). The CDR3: CASSIRGPLRAGELFF. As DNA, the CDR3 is TGTGCCAGTAGTATACGTGGACCTCTGAGGGCCGGGGAGCTGTTTTTT.

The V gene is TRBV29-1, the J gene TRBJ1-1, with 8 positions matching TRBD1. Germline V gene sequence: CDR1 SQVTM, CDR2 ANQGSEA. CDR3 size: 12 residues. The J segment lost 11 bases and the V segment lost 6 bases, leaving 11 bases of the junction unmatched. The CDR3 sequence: CSVGTGQGQAFF. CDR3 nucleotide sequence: TGCAGCGTCGGGACAGGTCAAGGCCAGGCTTTCTTT.

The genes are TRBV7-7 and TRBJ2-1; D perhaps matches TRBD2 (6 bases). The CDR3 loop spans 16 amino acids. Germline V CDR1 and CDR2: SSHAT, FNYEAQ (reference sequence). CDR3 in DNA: TGTGCTGTATCCTCGCCGGAGGGGCTACGGCGGAATGAGCAGTTCTTC. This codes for CAVSSPEGLRRNEQFF.

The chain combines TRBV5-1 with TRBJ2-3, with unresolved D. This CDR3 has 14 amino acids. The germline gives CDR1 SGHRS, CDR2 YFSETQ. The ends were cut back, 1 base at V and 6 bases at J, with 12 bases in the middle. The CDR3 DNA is TGCGCCAGCAGCTTGACCGGTTTAGATGATACGCAGTATTTT. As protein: CASSLTGLDDTQYF.

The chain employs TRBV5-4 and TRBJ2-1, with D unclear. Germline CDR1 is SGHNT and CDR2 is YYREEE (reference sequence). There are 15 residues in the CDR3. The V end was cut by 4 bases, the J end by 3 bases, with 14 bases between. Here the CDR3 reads CASSVDGAIYNEQFF. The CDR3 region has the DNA TGTGCCAGCAGCGTGGACGGAGCCATCTACAATGAGCAGTTCTTC.

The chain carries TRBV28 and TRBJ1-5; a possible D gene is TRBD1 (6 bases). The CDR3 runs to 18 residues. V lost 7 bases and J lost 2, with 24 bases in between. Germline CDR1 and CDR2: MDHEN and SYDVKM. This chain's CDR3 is CASTFVPNREGGNQPQHF. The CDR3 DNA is TGTGCCAGCACCTTTGTCCCGAACAGGGAGGGGGGCAATCAGCCCCAGCATTTT.

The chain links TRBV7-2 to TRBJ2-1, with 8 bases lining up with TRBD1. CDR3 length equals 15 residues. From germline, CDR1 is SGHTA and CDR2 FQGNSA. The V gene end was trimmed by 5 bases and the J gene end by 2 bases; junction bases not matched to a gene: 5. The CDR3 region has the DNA TGTGCCAGCAGCCTGGACAGGGAGGCCTACAATGAGCAGTTCTTC. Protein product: CASSLDREAYNEQFF. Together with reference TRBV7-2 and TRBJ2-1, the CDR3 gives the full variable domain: GAGVSQSPSNKVTEKGKDVELRCDPISGHTALYWYRQSLGQGLEFLIYFQGNSAPDKSGLPSDRFSAERTGGSVSTLTIQRTQQEDSAVYLCASSLDREAYNEQFFGPGTRLTVL.

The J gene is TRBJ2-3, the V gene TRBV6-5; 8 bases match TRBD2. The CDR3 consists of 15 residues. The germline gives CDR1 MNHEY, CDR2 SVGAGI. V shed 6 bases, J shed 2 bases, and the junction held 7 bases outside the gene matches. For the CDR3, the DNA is TGTGCCAGCAGACAAGCGGGGGCTATCACAGATACGCAGTATTTT. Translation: CASRQAGAITDTQYF.

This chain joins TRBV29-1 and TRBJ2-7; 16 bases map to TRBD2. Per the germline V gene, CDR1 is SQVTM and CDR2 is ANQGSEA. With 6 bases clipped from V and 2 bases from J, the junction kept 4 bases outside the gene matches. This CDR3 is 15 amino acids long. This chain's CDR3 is CSVSGTSGGAYEQYF. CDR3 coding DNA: TGCAGCGTCTCCGGGACTAGCGGGGGGGCCTACGAGCAGTACTTC.